A few counts support the clone carrying this T cell receptor (beta chain). The antigen remains undetermined. The whole isolated RNA underwent reverse transcription, so sequencing captured expressed TCRB transcripts. The assay was immunoSEQ multiplex PCR, and TCRdb's table has in-frame clones only and misses some. This table holds about 650,000 clones, around 12% found once. The germline V gene has CDR1 MGHDK and CDR2 SYGVNS. The CDR3 is 18 amino acids. With 3 bases clipped from V and 0 bases from J, the junction kept 11 bases outside the gene matches. The data derive from a study of beta chain features in type 1 diabetes. Study-level points and caveats: In all four CD4+ subsets, TCRB CDR3 length was significantly, moderately reduced in type 1 diabetes.

The sample consisted of naive CD4+ T cells from blood. The chain combines TRBV25-1 with TRBJ2-7, with 10 nucleotides matching TRBD1. The source of this sequence is a man aged 25 to 40 with type 1 diabetes. CDR3 DNA sequence: TGTGCCAGCAGTGACCTGGACAGGGGGGTCGGTGTCTCCTACGAGCAGTACTTC. Translation gives CASSDLDRGVGVSYEQYF.